A single sample is the source of the 25 T cell receptor beta chains below, sequenced in a study of T cell responses to AZD1222 COVID-19 vaccine. Clones were sequenced by immunoSEQ multiplex PCR, and TCRdb holds only the in-frame ones, with some missing. The sample gives around 150,000 clones, 80% to 90% of which show up once; 1.9% is in the top ten. This sample comprised peripheral blood, obtained on day 0 of AZD1222 vaccination. These receptor sequences come from an adult in good health.

The chain has TRBV6-2 or TRBV6-3 and TRBJ2-7; no clear D gene. This CDR3 is 18 amino acids long. Germline V lookup: CDR1 MNHEY, CDR2 SVGEGT. V was shortened by 0 bases and J by 0 bases, with 18 bases between the two germline ends. CDR3 region: CASSYSHLRYRSSYEQYF. The CDR3, as DNA: TGTGCCAGCAGTTACTCGCACCTCAGGTACCGAAGCTCCTACGAGCAGTACTTC.

The chain uses TRBV5-6 and TRBJ1-2; D is uncertain. V lost 0 bases and J 2 bases, leaving 8 bases between the germline ends. The CDR3 length is 14 residues. In germline, CDR1 is SGHDT, CDR2 YYEEEE. The CDR3 nucleotides are TGTGCCAGCAGCTTGGCCGGTCAGAACTATGGCTACACCTTC. Translating gives CASSLAGQNYGYTF.

The chain links TRBV2 to TRBJ1-5, with TRBD1 identical over 7 bases. Losses at the gene ends were 3 bases for V and 5 bases for J; bases not matched to a gene: 4. Germline loops: CDR1 SNHLY, CDR2 FYNNEI. This CDR3 contains 14 residues. The CDR3 here is CASSDRTGDQPQHF. The DNA of the CDR3 is TGTGCCAGCAGTGATCGGACAGGCGATCAGCCCCAGCATTTT.

The chain combines TRBV9 with TRBJ2-5; D is perhaps TRBD2 (6 bases). CDR1 is SGDLS and CDR2 is YYNGEE in the germline V gene. The CDR3 is 15 amino acids. Trimming stripped 0 bases from V and 7 bases from J, with 16 bases between. The CDR3 DNA sequence: TGTGCCAGCAGCGTAGTAGGGGACTCACGGGGGACCCAGTACTTC. This translates into CASSVVGDSRGTQYF.

This rearrangement joins TRBV28 to TRBJ1-4; 7 positions agree with TRBD1. The trim removed 10 bases at V and 4 bases at J, leaving 6 bases unmatched. Per germline, CDR1 MDHEN and CDR2 SYDVKM. The CDR3 loop spans 13 amino acids. CDR3 DNA: TGTGCCACCTTGGACAGGAGTAATGAAAAACTGTTTTTT. Translated, it gives CATLDRSNEKLFF.

The chain joins TRBV9 to TRBJ2-2; unclear D gene. CDR3 length: 13 residues. V gave up 2 bases and J gave up 4 bases, with 6 bases separating them. Germline-derived CDR1 and CDR2 are SGDLS and YYNGEE. DNA for the CDR3: TGTGCCAGCAGCGTGGATCTCACCGGGGAGCTGTTTTTT. Translation gives CASSVDLTGELFF.

This sequence joins TRBV7-2 and TRBJ1-1; no clear D gene. CDR3 length: 16 amino acids. Trimming shortened V by 1 base and J by 0 bases, and 12 bases separated the two germline ends. Germline CDR1 and CDR2: SGHTA and FQGNSA. The CDR3 reads CASSLGAGPLNTEAFF. The CDR3 DNA sequence: TGTGCCAGCAGCTTAGGGGCTGGGCCCCTGAACACTGAAGCTTTCTTT.

The chain has TRBV3-1 (or the pseudogene TRBV3-2) and TRBJ1-1, with D uncertain. CDR3 length equals 15 residues. Germline loops: CDR1 LGHDT, CDR2 YNNKEL (reference sequence). Trimming removed 4 bases from V and 3 bases from J, with 15 bases in between. CDR3 sequence: CASSLAGDFHTEAFF. CDR3 coding DNA: TGTGCCAGCAGCCTTGCCGGGGATTTCCACACTGAAGCTTTCTTT.

The chain combines TRBV7-3 with TRBJ1-1, with D hard to call. Germline CDR1 and CDR2: SGHTA and FQGTGA. V lost 5 bases and J lost 6, with 13 bases in between. The length of the CDR3 is 13 residues. The chain's CDR3 is CASSPLWGAEAFF. In nucleotides, the CDR3 is TGTGCCAGCAGCCCATTGTGGGGTGCTGAAGCTTTCTTT.

The sample holds a few counts of this clone. V usage is TRBV28 and J usage is TRBJ2-1, with a weak D call TRBD2 (6 bases). V was clipped by 2 bases and J by 3 bases, with 17 bases between them. Germline V CDR1 and CDR2: MDHEN, SYDVKM. The CDR3 spans 17 residues. CDR3 in amino acids: CASSLRVLANYYNEQFF. DNA for the CDR3: TGTGCCAGCAGTTTACGAGTCCTAGCGAACTACTACAATGAGCAGTTCTTC.

The chain recombines TRBV3-1 (or the pseudogene TRBV3-2) with TRBJ1-2, with TRBD1 identical over 8 bases. V lost 4 bases and J lost 4; bases outside the gene matches: 5. Germline V gene data show CDR1 as LGHDT and CDR2 as YNNKEL (reference sequence). There are 14 residues in the CDR3. CDR3 residues: CASSLGQGGYGYTF. The CDR3, as DNA: TGTGCCAGCAGCCTCGGACAGGGTGGCTATGGCTACACCTTC.

This chain links TRBV9 with TRBJ2-5; D is possibly TRBD1 (6 bases). Germline V lookup: CDR1 SGDLS, CDR2 YYNGEE. This CDR3 spans 14 amino acids. V gave up 3 bases and J gave up 2 bases, with 11 bases separating them. The DNA for the CDR3 is TGTGCCAGCAGCGACTACAGGGATCAAGAGACCCAGTACTTC. Protein sequence: CASSDYRDQETQYF.

In DNA, the CDR3 is TGCGCCAGCGGGGATGGAGGGCGCCTGAACACTGAAGCTTTCTTT. Translated, it gives CASGDGGRLNTEAFF. The J gene is TRBJ1-1, the V gene TRBV10-2, with unresolved D. Germline loops: CDR1 WSHSY, CDR2 SAAADI. The CDR3 spans 15 residues. Trimming took 8 bases from V and 0 from J, leaving 16 bases between them.

This chain joins TRBV19 and TRBJ1-5; no firm D call. V gave up 3 bases and J gave up 8 bases, with 8 bases separating them. Germline-derived CDR1 and CDR2 are LNHDA and SQIVND (reference sequence). The CDR3 runs 12 residues. CDR3 nucleotide sequence: TGTGCCAGTAGTATTGTCGGCGAGCCCCAGCATTTT. It translates to CASSIVGEPQHF.

The rearrangement joins TRBV28 to TRBJ2-7, with 7 bases matching TRBD2. With V trimmed by 2 bases and J by 10 bases, 8 bases remained unmatched. CDR1 is MDHEN, CDR2 SYDVKM, per germline. The CDR3 covers 13 residues. CDR3 DNA sequence: TGTGCCAGCAGTTTAACAGCGGGGAGAGAACAGTACTTC. It codes for CASSLTAGREQYF. Drawing the rest from reference TRBV28 and TRBJ2-7, the complete variable domain is DVKVTQSSRYLVKRTGEKVFLECVQDMDHENMFWYRQDPGLGLRLIYFSYDVKMKEKGDIPEGYSVSREKKERFSLILESASTNQTSMYLCASSLTAGREQYFGPGTRLTVT.

This clone has a handful of counts. The rearrangement links TRBV28 to TRBJ1-1; D may be TRBD1 (6 bases). The CDR3 length is 14 residues. Trimming left V 7 bases short and J 10 bases short, with 22 bases between. CDR1 is MDHEN, CDR2 SYDVKM, per germline. The DNA of the CDR3 is TGTGCCAGCACCACAACCGGAGGGGGGAGGAGAGCTTTCTTT. Residues: CASTTTGGGRRAFF.

The genes are TRBV5-1 and TRBJ1-3; 10 nucleotides align to TRBD1. The CDR3 sequence is 16 residues long. The germline CDR1 and CDR2 sequences are SGHRS and YFSETQ. V shed 6 bases and J 0 bases; nucleotides not matched to a gene: 6. The CDR3 DNA reads TGCGCCAGCATGGAGGACAGGGGGTTCTCTGGAAACACCATATATTTT. This gives the protein CASMEDRGFSGNTIYF.

This clone was seen only once. The gene calls are TRBV27 and TRBJ2-1, with TRBD2 as a possible D gene (7 bases). CDR1 is MNHEY, CDR2 SMNVEV, per germline (reference sequence). Deletions cut 4 bases from V and 5 bases from J, with 15 bases between. CDR3 length: 15 amino acids. CDR3 nucleotides: TGTGCCAGCAGTTGGCGGGGGCTCGTTAACAATGAGCAGTTCTTC. This codes for CASSWRGLVNNEQFF.

This clone was found a few times. This chain links TRBV7-9 with TRBJ1-5; 9 bases are shared with TRBD1. The germline V gene encodes CDR1 SEHNR and CDR2 FQNEAQ (reference sequence). V was pared by 0 bases and J by 5 bases, with 8 bases of the junction left unmatched. The CDR3 totals 17 residues. The CDR3 region is CASSLAVGQGRYQPQHF. In DNA form, the CDR3 reads TGTGCCAGCAGCTTAGCGGTGGGACAGGGCCGATATCAGCCCCAGCATTTT.

This clone occurred a few times. The chain couples TRBV28 to TRBJ1-2, with TRBD1 matching over 7 bases. Germline V gene data show CDR1 as MDHEN and CDR2 as SYDVKM. J gave up 6 bases and V 6 bases, and 13 bases lay outside the gene matches. The CDR3 is 15 residues long. This CDR3 is CASSPLAQGRHGYTF. CDR3 bases: TGTGCCAGCAGCCCACTGGCACAGGGGCGTCATGGCTACACCTTC.

This chain joins TRBV18 and TRBJ1-2; possible D gene TRBD1, 5 bases. CDR1 is KGHSH, CDR2 LQKENI, per germline. There are 14 residues in the CDR3. Trimming removed 3 bases from V and 8 bases from J, with 16 bases in between. The CDR3 DNA follows: TGTGCCAGCTCACCGGGTAACAGGTTTGGAGGCTACACCTTC. This codes for CASSPGNRFGGYTF. The whole variable domain, remainder taken from reference TRBV18 and TRBJ1-2, is NAGVMQNPRHLVRRRGQEARLRCSPMKGHSHVYWYRQLPEEGLKFMVYLQKENIIDESGMPKERFSAEFPKEGPSILRIQQVVRGDSAAYFCASSPGNRFGGYTFGSGTRLTVV.

This clone has a handful of counts. J is TRBJ2-3 and V is TRBV15; 10 nucleotides agree with TRBD1. In germline, CDR1 is LNHNV, CDR2 YYDKDF (reference sequence). There are 15 residues in the CDR3. The V and J ends lost 8 bases and 0 bases, in that order; junction bases with no gene match: 5. The CDR3 protein is CATGTGEDSTDTQYF. The CDR3 DNA is TGTGCCACCGGGACAGGGGAGGACAGCACAGATACGCAGTATTTT.

The chain uses TRBV19 and TRBJ1-6; TRBD1 matches at 7 bases. This CDR3 region has 15 residues. V trimming: 4 bases; J trimming: 10 bases; junction bases outside the gene matches: 10. Germline assignment: CDR1 LNHDA and CDR2 SQIVND (reference sequence). For the CDR3, the DNA is TGTGCCAGTAGTACTGGTTCCAGGGGGTGGTCACCCCTCCACTTT. The encoded protein is CASSTGSRGWSPLHF.

The chain couples TRBV3-1 (or the pseudogene TRBV3-2) to TRBJ1-3; D ambiguous. With 0 bases removed from V and 2 bases from J, the gap between germline ends came to 8 bases. The length of the CDR3 is 15 residues. CDR1 and CDR2 from the germline V gene are LGHDT and YNNKEL (reference sequence). The CDR3 DNA sequence: TGTGCCAGCAGCCAAGATCTTCTAACTGGAAACACCATATATTTT. It yields the protein CASSQDLLTGNTIYF.

The V and J genes are TRBV5-1 and TRBJ2-7; 9 positions agree with TRBD2. The CDR3 totals 14 residues. The germline gives CDR1 SGHRS, CDR2 YFSETQ. V dropped 5 bases and J dropped 3; count of bases not matched to a gene: 6. The CDR3 DNA reads TGCGCCAGCAGAAGTGGCGGGAGGGTCTACGAGCAGTACTTC. Translated: CASRSGGRVYEQYF.